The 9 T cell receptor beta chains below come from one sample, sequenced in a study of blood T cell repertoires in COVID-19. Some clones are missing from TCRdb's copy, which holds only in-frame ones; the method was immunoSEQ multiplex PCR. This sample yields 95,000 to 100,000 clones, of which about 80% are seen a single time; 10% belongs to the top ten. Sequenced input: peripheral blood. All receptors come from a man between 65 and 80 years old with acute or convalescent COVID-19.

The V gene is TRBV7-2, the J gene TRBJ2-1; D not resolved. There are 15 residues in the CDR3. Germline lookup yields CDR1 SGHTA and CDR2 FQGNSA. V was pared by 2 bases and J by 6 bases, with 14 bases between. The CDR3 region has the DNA TGTGCCAGCAGCTTATTGGGCCAAAAAATCAATGAGCAGTTCTTC. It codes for CASSLLGQKINEQFF.

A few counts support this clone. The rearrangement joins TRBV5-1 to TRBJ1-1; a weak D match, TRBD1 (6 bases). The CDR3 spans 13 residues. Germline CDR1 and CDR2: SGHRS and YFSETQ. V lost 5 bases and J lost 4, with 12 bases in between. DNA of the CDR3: TGCGCCAGCAGGGTGACAGGCAGCACTGAAGCTTTCTTT. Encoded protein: CASRVTGSTEAFF.

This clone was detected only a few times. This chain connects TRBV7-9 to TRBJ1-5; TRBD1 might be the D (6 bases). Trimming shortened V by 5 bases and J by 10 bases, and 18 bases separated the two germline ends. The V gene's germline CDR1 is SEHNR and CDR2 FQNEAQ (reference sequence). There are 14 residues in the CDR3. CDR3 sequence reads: CASSPGQSRAPQHF. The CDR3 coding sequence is TGTGCCAGCAGCCCCGGACAGTCAAGAGCACCCCAGCATTTT. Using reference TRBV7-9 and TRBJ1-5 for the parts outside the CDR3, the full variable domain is DTGVSQNPRHKITKRGQNVTFRCDPISEHNRLYWYRQTLGQGPEFLTYFQNEAQLEKSRLLSDRFSAERPKGSFSTLEIQRTEQGDSAMYLCASSPGQSRAPQHFGDGTRLSIL.

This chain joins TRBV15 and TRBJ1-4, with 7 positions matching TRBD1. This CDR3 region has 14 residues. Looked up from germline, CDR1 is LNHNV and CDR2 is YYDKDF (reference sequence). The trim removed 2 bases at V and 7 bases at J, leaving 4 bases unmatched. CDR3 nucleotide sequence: TGTGCCACCAGCAGATTAGGGGGCGGTGAAAAACTGTTTTTT. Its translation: CATSRLGGGEKLFF.

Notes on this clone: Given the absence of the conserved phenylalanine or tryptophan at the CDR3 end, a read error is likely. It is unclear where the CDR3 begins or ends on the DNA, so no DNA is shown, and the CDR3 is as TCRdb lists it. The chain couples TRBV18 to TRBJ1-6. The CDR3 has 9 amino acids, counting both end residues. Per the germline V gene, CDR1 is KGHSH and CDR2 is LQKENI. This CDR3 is CASSPPFPR.

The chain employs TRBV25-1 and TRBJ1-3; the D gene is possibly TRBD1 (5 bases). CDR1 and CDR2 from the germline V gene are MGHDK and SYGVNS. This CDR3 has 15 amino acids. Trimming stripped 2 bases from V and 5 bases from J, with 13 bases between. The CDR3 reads CASSEGTGGRNTIYF. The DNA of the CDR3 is TGTGCCAGCAGTGAAGGGACCGGAGGGCGAAACACCATATATTTT.

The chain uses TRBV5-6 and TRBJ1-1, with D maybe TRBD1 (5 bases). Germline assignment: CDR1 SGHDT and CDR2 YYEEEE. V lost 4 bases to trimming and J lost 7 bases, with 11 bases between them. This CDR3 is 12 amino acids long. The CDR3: CASSRDRFEAFF. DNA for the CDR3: TGTGCCAGCAGCCGCGACAGATTTGAAGCTTTCTTT.

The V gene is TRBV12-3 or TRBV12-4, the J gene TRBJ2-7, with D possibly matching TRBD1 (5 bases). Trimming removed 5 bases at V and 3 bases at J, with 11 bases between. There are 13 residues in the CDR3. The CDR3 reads CASSLIQGYEQYF. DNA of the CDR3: TGTGCCAGCAGTCTTATTCAGGGCTACGAGCAGTACTTC.

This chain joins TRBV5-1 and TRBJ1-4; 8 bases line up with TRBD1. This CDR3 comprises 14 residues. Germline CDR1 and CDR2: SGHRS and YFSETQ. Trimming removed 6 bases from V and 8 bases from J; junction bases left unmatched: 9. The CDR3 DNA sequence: TGCGCCAGCACCTCGGACAGGGAGAGGGAAAAACTGTTTTTT. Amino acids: CASTSDREREKLFF.